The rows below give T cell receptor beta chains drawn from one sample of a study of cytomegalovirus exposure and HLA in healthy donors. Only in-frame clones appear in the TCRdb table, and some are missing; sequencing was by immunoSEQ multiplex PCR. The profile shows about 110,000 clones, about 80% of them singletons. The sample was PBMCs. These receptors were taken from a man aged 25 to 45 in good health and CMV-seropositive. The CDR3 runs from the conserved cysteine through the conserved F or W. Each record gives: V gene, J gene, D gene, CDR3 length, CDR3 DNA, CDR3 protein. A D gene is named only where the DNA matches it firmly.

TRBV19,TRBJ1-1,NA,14,TGTGCCTCCGCCGACCCAGGGGAGAACACTGAAGCTTTCTTT,CASADPGENTEAFF
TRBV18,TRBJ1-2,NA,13,TGTGCCAGCTCACGATCGACAGACTATGGCTACACCTTC,CASSRSTDYGYTF
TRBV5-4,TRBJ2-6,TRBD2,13,TGTGCCAGCACCTCGCGGGGGGCCAACGGCCTGACTTTC,CASTSRGANGLTF
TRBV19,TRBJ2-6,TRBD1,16,TGTGCCAGTAGTACGAGAACAGGGGAGAGGGCCAACGTCCTGACTTTC,CASSTRTGERANVLTF
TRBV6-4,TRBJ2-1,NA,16,TGTGCCATCCACCAGATGTACCCCCACTCCTACAATGAGCAGTTCTTC,CAIHQMYPHSYNEQFF
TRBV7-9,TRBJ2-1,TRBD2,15,TGTTCCAGCAGCACCCGACTAGCCTCCTACAATGAGCAGTTCTTC,CSSSTRLASYNEQFF
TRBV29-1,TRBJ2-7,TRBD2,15,TGCAGCGTTGGAGGTAGCGGGGGGGTTCCCTACGAGCAGTACTTC,CSVGGSGGVPYEQYF
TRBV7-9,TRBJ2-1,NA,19,TGTGCCAGCAGCCCCTCATTCGAGGCAGCACCTAACTCCTACAATGAGCAGTTCTTC,CASSPSFEAAPNSYNEQFF
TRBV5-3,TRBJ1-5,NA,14,TGTGCCAGAAGCCTAGGACGGGAAGATCAGCCCCAGCATTTT,CARSLGREDQPQHF
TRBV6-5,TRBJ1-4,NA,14,TGTGCCAGCAGAGGGGGTTCAACTAATGAAAAACTGTTTTTT,CASRGGSTNEKLFF
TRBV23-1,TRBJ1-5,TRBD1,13,TGCGCCAGGGCAGGGGGCTACAATCAGCCCCAGCATTTT,CARAGGYNQPQHF